This T cell receptor beta chain was captured by sequencing in a study of a mutant IDH1 vaccine in newly diagnosed glioma. Regarding this clone: As yet, its antigen is unknown.

Noted time point: week 35, safety follow-up. Doses of 300 ug of mutant IDH1 20-mer peptide were given with topical imiquimod. Profiled with immunoSEQ multiplex PCR; TCRdb holds only in-frame clones, not every one. The sample contains tens of thousands of clones, about 86% of which appear only once. The sequence came from a man between 35 and 55 years old with glioma. The material sequenced was PBMCs, taken from a glioma patient whose treatment included an IDH1 peptide vaccine.

The DNA for the CDR3 is TGTGCCAGCAGCGTAGTTGGGGTTGGAGCCGGGGAGCTGTTTTTT. It yields the protein CASSVVGVGAGELFF. V gene TRBV9 combines with J gene TRBJ2-2; D unresolved. The CDR3 is made up of 15 amino acids. V lost 0 bases and J 6 bases, leaving 12 bases between the germline ends. Germline assignment: CDR1 SGDLS and CDR2 YYNGEE.